This TCR beta chain was retrieved from a study of T-cell memory formation after mild COVID-19. Study results and caveats: Cross-reactive memory appears to have joined, as suggested by some responding clones showing up in pre-infection memory. Second-wave clones with a day 37 peak had unconfirmed SARS-CoV-2 specificity.

CDR3 length equals 13 residues. CDR1 is SNHLY and CDR2 is FYNNEI in the germline V gene. V shed 7 bases and J shed 7 bases, with 11 bases lying between them. Researchers used 5'RACE with constant-segment primers to make TCR alpha and TCR beta cDNA libraries that carry sample barcodes and UMIs. TCRdb re-derived calls from the 5' RACE reads in MiXCR, one entry per CDR3 protein. The sample includes 350,000 to 400,000 distinct CDR3 sequences, 20% to 25% of them seen just once. The table lists this clonotype with a few counts. Its target is not known. The material sequenced was PBMCs or a T cell subset sorted from them (not recorded which). The receptor was isolated from an adult woman who had mild COVID-19 (a few samples of this study predate the infection). Cell type and time point are not known. The rearrangement joins TRBV2 to TRBJ1-6; tentatively, D is TRBD1 (5 bases). The CDR3 region has the DNA TGTGCCAGCAATCGGGGGAAGAATTCACCCCTCCACTTT. It codes for CASNRGKNSPLHF.